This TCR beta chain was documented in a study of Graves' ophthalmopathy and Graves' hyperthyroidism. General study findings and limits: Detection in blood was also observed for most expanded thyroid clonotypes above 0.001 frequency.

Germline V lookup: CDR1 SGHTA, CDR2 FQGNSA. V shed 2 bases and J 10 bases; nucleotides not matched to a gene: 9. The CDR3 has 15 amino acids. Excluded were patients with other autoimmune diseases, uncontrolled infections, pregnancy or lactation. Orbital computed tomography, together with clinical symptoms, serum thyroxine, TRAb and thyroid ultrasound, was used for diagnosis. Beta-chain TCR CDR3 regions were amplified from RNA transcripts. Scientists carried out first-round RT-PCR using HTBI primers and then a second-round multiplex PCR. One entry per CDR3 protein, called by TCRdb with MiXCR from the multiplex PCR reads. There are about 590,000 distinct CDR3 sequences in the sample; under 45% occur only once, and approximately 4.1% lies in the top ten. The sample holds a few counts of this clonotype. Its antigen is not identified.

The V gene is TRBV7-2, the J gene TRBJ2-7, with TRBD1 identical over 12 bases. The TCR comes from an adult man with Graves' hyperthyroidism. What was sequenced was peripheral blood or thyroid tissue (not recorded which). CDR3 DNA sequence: TGTGCCAGCAGCTTACCGGGACAGGGGGCTGGCGGACAGTACTTC. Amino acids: CASSLPGQGAGGQYF.